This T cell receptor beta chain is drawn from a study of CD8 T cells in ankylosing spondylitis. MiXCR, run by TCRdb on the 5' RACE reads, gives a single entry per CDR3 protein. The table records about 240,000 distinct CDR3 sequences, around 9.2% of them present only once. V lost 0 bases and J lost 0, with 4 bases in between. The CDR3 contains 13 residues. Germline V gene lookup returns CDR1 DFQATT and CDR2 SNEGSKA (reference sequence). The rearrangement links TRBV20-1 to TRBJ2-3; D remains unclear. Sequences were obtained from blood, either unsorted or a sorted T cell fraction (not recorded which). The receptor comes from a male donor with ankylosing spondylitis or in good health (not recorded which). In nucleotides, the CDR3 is TGCAGTGCTAGAGATGACAGCACAGATACGCAGTATTTT. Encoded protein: CSARDDSTDTQYF.